A selection of T cell receptor beta chains follows, all from one sample in a study of CD8 T cells in Susac syndrome. TCRdb re-called the immunoSEQ multiplex PCR reads through MiXCR, storing one row per CDR3 protein. Of about 190,000 distinct CDR3 sequences in the sample, 85% to 95% were seen once. Sample: CD8+ T cells from PBMCs. The receptors here all came from a human donor with Susac syndrome. The CDR3 runs from the conserved cysteine through the conserved F or W. A D gene is named only where the DNA matches it firmly. Clone sizes are given selectively: once, few, many, or a class where the clone is expanded.

D gene: .
J gene: TRBJ1-1
clone size: .
V gene: TRBV5-1
CDR3 DNA: TGCGCCAGCAGCTGGGTCGGACAGTTGCAGGGGAACACTGAAGCTTTCTTT
CDR3 protein: CASSWVGQLQGNTEAFF

D gene: .
J gene: TRBJ2-5
clone size: once
V gene: TRBV5-1
CDR3 DNA: TGCGCCAGCCATAGAACAGGCCAAGAGACCCAGTACTTC
CDR3 protein: CASHRTGQETQYF

D gene: .
J gene: TRBJ2-7
clone size: .
V gene: TRBV9
CDR3 DNA: TGTGCCAGCAGCGTAGGGGAAGGGGTCGTCTCCGAGCAGTACTTC
CDR3 protein: CASSVGEGVVSEQYF

D gene: .
J gene: TRBJ1-1
clone size: .
V gene: TRBV19
CDR3 DNA: TGTGCCAGTAGTATAGTGGCGGGGTCTGAAGCTTTCTTT
CDR3 protein: CASSIVAGSEAFF

D gene: .
J gene: TRBJ2-1
clone size: .
V gene: TRBV12-3/TRBV12-4
CDR3 DNA: TGTGCCAGCAGTTTAGGGAGTAGTGCCAATGAGCAGTTCTTC
CDR3 protein: CASSLGSSANEQFF

D gene: TRBD1
J gene: TRBJ2-3
clone size: .
V gene: TRBV27
CDR3 DNA: TGTGCCAGCAGGACGGGGGACAGGAGTTACGATACGCAGTATTTT
CDR3 protein: CASRTGDRSYDTQYF

D gene: .
J gene: TRBJ2-6
clone size: .
V gene: TRBV7-6
CDR3 DNA: TGTGCCAGTTCAGGGATTCTGGGGGCCAACGTCCTGACTTTC
CDR3 protein: CASSGILGANVLTF

D gene: TRBD2
J gene: TRBJ2-7
clone size: .
V gene: TRBV20-1
CDR3 DNA: TGCAGTGCTAGTGGTCTAGCGGGGGCCACCTACGAGCAGTACTTC
CDR3 protein: CSASGLAGATYEQYF

D gene: TRBD2
J gene: TRBJ2-3
clone size: .
V gene: TRBV9
CDR3 DNA: TGTGCCAGCAGCGTCCAGCGGGGGGCCGGAGATACGCAGTATTTT
CDR3 protein: CASSVQRGAGDTQYF

D gene: .
J gene: TRBJ1-4
clone size: .
V gene: TRBV6-6
CDR3 DNA: TGTGCCAGCAGCGACCGCAGGGGAGCTAATGAAAAACTGTTTTTT
CDR3 protein: CASSDRRGANEKLFF

D gene: .
J gene: TRBJ2-7
clone size: few
V gene: TRBV19
CDR3 DNA: TGTGCCAGTAGGCAGGGCCACGAGCAGTACTTC
CDR3 protein: CASRQGHEQYF

D gene: TRBD1
J gene: TRBJ2-7
clone size: .
V gene: TRBV4-1
CDR3 DNA: TGCGCCAGCAGCCAAGATGGGACAGCACCCCTCGAGCAGTACTTC
CDR3 protein: CASSQDGTAPLEQYF

D gene: .
J gene: TRBJ1-1
clone size: .
V gene: TRBV13
CDR3 DNA: TGTGCCAGCAGCCACATTACAGGACTTAACACTGAAGCTTTCTTT
CDR3 protein: CASSHITGLNTEAFF

D gene: TRBD1
J gene: TRBJ2-1
clone size: .
V gene: TRBV7-9
CDR3 DNA: TGTGCCAGCAGCTTTGACAGGGCCGAGTACAATGAGCAGTTCTTC
CDR3 protein: CASSFDRAEYNEQFF

D gene: .
J gene: TRBJ2-5
clone size: .
V gene: TRBV5-1
CDR3 DNA: TGCGCCAGCAAGCCCATAATACTGCCAGAGGCGGGACAACATGCGGAGACCCAGTACTTC
CDR3 protein: CASKPIILPEAGQHAETQYF

D gene: TRBD2
J gene: TRBJ2-5
clone size: .
V gene: TRBV7-8
CDR3 DNA: TGTGCCAGCAGCTTAGATGGGAGGGACCAAGAGACCCAGTACTTC
CDR3 protein: CASSLDGRDQETQYF

D gene: .
J gene: TRBJ1-2
clone size: .
V gene: TRBV7-9
CDR3 DNA: TGTGCCAGCAGCTTAATGAGGGGGGAGTATGGCTACACCTTC
CDR3 protein: CASSLMRGEYGYTF

D gene: .
J gene: TRBJ2-2
clone size: .
V gene: TRBV3-1
CDR3 DNA: TGTGCCAGCAGCCAAGGAGGGTCCGGGGAGCTGTTTTTT
CDR3 protein: CASSQGGSGELFF

D gene: TRBD1
J gene: TRBJ1-2
clone size: .
V gene: TRBV20-1
CDR3 DNA: TGCAGTGCTGCCGGACAGGCGAACTATGGCTACACCTTC
CDR3 protein: CSAAGQANYGYTF

D gene: .
J gene: TRBJ1-4
clone size: once
V gene: TRBV11-2
CDR3 DNA: TGTGCCAGCGGAGACAGCAGTTCTACAACTAATGAAAAACTGTTTTTT
CDR3 protein: CASGDSSSTTNEKLFF

D gene: TRBD1
J gene: TRBJ2-3
clone size: .
V gene: TRBV5-1
CDR3 DNA: TGCGCCAGCAGCGGGGGACAGGGGGCGAGAGATACGCAGTATTTT
CDR3 protein: CASSGGQGARDTQYF

D gene: .
J gene: TRBJ2-6
clone size: .
V gene: TRBV9
CDR3 DNA: TGTGCCAGCAGCGTACTTGAGTGGGCCAACGTCCTGACTTTC
CDR3 protein: CASSVLEWANVLTF

D gene: .
J gene: TRBJ2-7
clone size: .
V gene: TRBV20-1
CDR3 DNA: TGCAGTGCTAGAGATCGAAGCGGCTCTTTGTACGAGCAGTACTTC
CDR3 protein: CSARDRSGSLYEQYF

D gene: .
J gene: TRBJ2-2
clone size: .
V gene: TRBV2
CDR3 DNA: TGTGCCAGCAAGGAGGCGGTAACGAACACCGGGGAGCTGTTTTTT
CDR3 protein: CASKEAVTNTGELFF

D gene: TRBD2
J gene: TRBJ2-3
clone size: .
V gene: TRBV27
CDR3 DNA: TGTGCCAGCACCGCACTAGCGAGAGATACGCAGTATTTT
CDR3 protein: CASTALARDTQYF

D gene: .
J gene: TRBJ2-7
clone size: .
V gene: TRBV12-3/TRBV12-4
CDR3 DNA: TGTGCCAGCAGCCCCGACGAGAGCTCCTACGAGCAGTACTTC
CDR3 protein: CASSPDESSYEQYF

D gene: .
J gene: TRBJ1-6
clone size: .
V gene: TRBV7-3
CDR3 DNA: TGTGCCAGCAGCCAGAATCCCCCGTACTTGGAGGATAATTCACCCCTCCACTTT
CDR3 protein: CASSQNPPYLEDNSPLHF

D gene: TRBD1
J gene: TRBJ1-1
clone size: .
V gene: TRBV27
CDR3 DNA: TGTGCCAGCAGTTGGGACAGCATGAACACTGAAGCTTTCTTT
CDR3 protein: CASSWDSMNTEAFF

D gene: .
J gene: TRBJ2-7
clone size: once
V gene: TRBV2
CDR3 DNA: TGTGCCAGCAAGGTGCAAGAACTGTCCTACGAGCAGTACTTC
CDR3 protein: CASKVQELSYEQYF

D gene: .
J gene: TRBJ1-5
clone size: .
V gene: TRBV27
CDR3 DNA: TGTGCCAGCAGCCCAGTAAACCAGCCCCAGCATTTT
CDR3 protein: CASSPVNQPQHF

D gene: TRBD1
J gene: TRBJ1-2
clone size: .
V gene: TRBV5-1
CDR3 DNA: TGCGCCAGCAGCTTCGGGACAGTGAACTATGGCTACACCTTC
CDR3 protein: CASSFGTVNYGYTF

D gene: .
J gene: TRBJ1-2
clone size: .
V gene: TRBV30
CDR3 DNA: TGTGCCTGGAACGAAAACTATGGCTACACCTTC
CDR3 protein: CAWNENYGYTF

D gene: .
J gene: TRBJ2-1
clone size: .
V gene: TRBV2
CDR3 DNA: TGTGCCAGCAACCCAGGGGCCTACAATGAGCAGTTCTTC
CDR3 protein: CASNPGAYNEQFF

D gene: .
J gene: TRBJ1-1
clone size: .
V gene: TRBV7-9
CDR3 DNA: TGTGCCAGCAGCTTAGAGGCAGGGAAGAACACTGAAGCTTTCTTT
CDR3 protein: CASSLEAGKNTEAFF

D gene: .
J gene: TRBJ1-1
clone size: .
V gene: TRBV5-6
CDR3 DNA: TGTGCCAGCAGTTGGCGCAGGGGGAACACTGAAGCTTTCTTT
CDR3 protein: CASSWRRGNTEAFF

D gene: TRBD2
J gene: TRBJ2-5
clone size: .
V gene: TRBV7-3
CDR3 DNA: TGTGCCAGCAGTTACGGACTAGCTCAAGAGACCCAGTACTTC
CDR3 protein: CASSYGLAQETQYF

D gene: .
J gene: TRBJ1-2
clone size: .
V gene: TRBV6-5
CDR3 DNA: TGTGCCAGCAGTTACTCCCCGACAGCCTATGGCTACACCTTC
CDR3 protein: CASSYSPTAYGYTF

D gene: .
J gene: TRBJ2-3
clone size: .
V gene: TRBV10-3
CDR3 DNA: TGTGCCATCAGTGAGTCGGGTCTGACAGATACGCAGTATTTT
CDR3 protein: CAISESGLTDTQYF

D gene: TRBD2
J gene: TRBJ2-5
clone size: .
V gene: TRBV7-9
CDR3 DNA: TGTGCCAGCAGCCCTCTAGCGGAGGGCTCTAAGGAGACCCAGTACTTC
CDR3 protein: CASSPLAEGSKETQYF

D gene: .
J gene: TRBJ2-1
clone size: .
V gene: TRBV9
CDR3 DNA: TGTGCCAGCAGCGAGGTCCGGGGCAATGAGCAGTTCTTC
CDR3 protein: CASSEVRGNEQFF

D gene: .
J gene: TRBJ2-5
clone size: .
V gene: TRBV9
CDR3 DNA: TGTGCCAGCAGCGTCTTCGCTAGCCGGGACGAGACCCAGTACTTC
CDR3 protein: CASSVFASRDETQYF

D gene: .
J gene: TRBJ2-7
clone size: .
V gene: TRBV28
CDR3 DNA: TGTGCCAGTAGGGGTCCGGGACTGACACGTGAGCAGTACTTC
CDR3 protein: CASRGPGLTREQYF

D gene: .
J gene: TRBJ2-1
clone size: .
V gene: TRBV7-9
CDR3 DNA: TGTGCCAGCAGCGCCCAACTCGCGACAGTTAACAATGAGCAGTTCTTC
CDR3 protein: CASSAQLATVNNEQFF

D gene: TRBD2
J gene: TRBJ2-7
clone size: once
V gene: TRBV6-6
CDR3 DNA: TGTGCCAGAGTTTTAGCGGGAGGGCCCCACGAGCAGTACTTC
CDR3 protein: CARVLAGGPHEQYF

D gene: .
J gene: TRBJ2-7
clone size: .
V gene: TRBV20-1
CDR3 DNA: TGCAGTGCTAGAGATCCGGACTTCCCCTACGAGCAGTACTTC
CDR3 protein: CSARDPDFPYEQYF